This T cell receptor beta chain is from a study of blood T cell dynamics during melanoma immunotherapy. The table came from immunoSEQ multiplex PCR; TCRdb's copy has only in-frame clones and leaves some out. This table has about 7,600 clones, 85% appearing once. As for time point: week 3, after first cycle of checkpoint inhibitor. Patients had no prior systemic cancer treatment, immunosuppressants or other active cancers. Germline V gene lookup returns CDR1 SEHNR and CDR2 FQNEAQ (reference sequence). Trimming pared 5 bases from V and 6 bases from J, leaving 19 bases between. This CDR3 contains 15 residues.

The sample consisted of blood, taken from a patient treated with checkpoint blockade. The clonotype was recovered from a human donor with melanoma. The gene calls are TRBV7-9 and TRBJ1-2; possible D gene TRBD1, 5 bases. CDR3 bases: TGTGCCAGCAGCCCCCGCGGGGGTGGGTATGATGGCTACACCTTC. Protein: CASSPRGGGYDGYTF.